Below, 2 T cell receptor beta chains from the same sample are listed, as sequenced in a study of type 1 and type 2 diabetes patients (dated by TCRdb to the mid-2010s). The run used an Illumina MiSeq. Genomic DNA from sorted T cell subsets was used as template for TCRbeta CDR3 amplification. The TCRbeta CDR3 region was amplified by multiplex PCR using 30 forward and 13 reverse primers. Using fastp at Q25 and MiXCR, TCRdb reprocessed the public reads and kept productive beta chains. CDR3 protein duplicates are merged, each entry listing the most common genes and DNA. The sample yields more than 250,000 distinct CDR3 sequences; approximately 45% were counted once. Roughly 13% of the sample is held by the ten biggest clonotypes. What was sequenced was peripheral blood mononuclear cells (PBMCs). These receptors were taken from a man aged 18 to 29 with type 2 diabetes.

The chain is built from TRBV28 and TRBJ2-7; TRBD1 matches 9 bases. CDR1 is MDHEN and CDR2 is SYDVKM in the germline V gene. CDR3 length: 14 amino acids. Trimming removed 6 bases from V and 2 bases from J; junction bases left unmatched: 5. The CDR3 region has the DNA TGTGCCAGCAGGGGCCGGGACAGGGCCTACGAGCAGTACTTC. Translated: CASRGRDRAYEQYF.

Only a few counts were recorded for this clonotype. This chain links TRBV15 with TRBJ2-3; 10 bases fit TRBD1. V was clipped by 4 bases and J by 0 bases; unmatched bases: 4. The CDR3 sequence is 16 residues long. CDR1 and CDR2 from the germline V gene are LNHNV and YYDKDF (reference sequence). The CDR3 protein is CATSKGQGDSTDTQYF. DNA of the CDR3: TGTGCCACCAGCAAAGGACAGGGGGATAGCACAGATACGCAGTATTTT.